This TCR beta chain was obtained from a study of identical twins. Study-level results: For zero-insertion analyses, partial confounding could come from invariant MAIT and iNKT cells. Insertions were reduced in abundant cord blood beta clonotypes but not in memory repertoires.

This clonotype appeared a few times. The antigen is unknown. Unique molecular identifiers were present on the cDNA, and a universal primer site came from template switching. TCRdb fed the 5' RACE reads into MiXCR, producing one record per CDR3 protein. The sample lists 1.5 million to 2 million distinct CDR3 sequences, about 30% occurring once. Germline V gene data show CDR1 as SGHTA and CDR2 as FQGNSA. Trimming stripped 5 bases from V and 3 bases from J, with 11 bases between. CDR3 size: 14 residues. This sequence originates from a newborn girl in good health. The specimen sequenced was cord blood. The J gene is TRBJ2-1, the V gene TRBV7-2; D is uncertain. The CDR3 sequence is CASSPGSYYNEQFF. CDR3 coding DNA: TGTGCCAGCAGCCCCGGGTCTTACTACAATGAGCAGTTCTTC.